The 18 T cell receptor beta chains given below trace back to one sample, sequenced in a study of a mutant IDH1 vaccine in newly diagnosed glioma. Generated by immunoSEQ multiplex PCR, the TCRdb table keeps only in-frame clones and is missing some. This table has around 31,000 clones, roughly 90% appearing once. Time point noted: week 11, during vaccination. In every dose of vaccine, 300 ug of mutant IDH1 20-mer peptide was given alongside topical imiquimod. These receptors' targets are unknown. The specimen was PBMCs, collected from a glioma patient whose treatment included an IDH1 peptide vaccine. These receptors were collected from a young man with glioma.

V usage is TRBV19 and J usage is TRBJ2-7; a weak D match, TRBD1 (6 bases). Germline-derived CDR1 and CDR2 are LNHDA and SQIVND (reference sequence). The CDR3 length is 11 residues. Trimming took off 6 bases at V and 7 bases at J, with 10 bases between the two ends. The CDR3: CASSLGQEQYF. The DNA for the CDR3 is TGTGCCAGTAGCTTGGGACAAGAGCAGTACTTC.

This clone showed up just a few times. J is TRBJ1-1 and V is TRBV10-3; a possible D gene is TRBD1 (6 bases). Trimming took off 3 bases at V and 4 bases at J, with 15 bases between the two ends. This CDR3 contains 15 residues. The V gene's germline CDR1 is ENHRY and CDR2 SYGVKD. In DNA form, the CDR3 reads TGTGCCATCAGTGACCCCCGACAGGTCGCCACTGAAGCTTTCTTT. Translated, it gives CAISDPRQVATEAFF.

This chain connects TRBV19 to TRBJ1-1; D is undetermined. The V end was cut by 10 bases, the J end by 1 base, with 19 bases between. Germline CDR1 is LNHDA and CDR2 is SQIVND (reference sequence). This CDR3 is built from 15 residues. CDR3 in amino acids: CATTPLLLGNTEAFF. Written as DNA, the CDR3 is TGTGCCACTACCCCCTTACTGCTGGGGAACACTGAAGCTTTCTTT.

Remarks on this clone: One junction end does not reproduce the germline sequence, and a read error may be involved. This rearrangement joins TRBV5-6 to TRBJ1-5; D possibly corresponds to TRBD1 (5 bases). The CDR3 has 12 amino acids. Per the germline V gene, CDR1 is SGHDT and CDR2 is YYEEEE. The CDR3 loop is CASSLQGSSLTF. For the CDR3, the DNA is TGTGCCAGCAGTCTCCAGGGCTCCTCGCTCACCTTT.

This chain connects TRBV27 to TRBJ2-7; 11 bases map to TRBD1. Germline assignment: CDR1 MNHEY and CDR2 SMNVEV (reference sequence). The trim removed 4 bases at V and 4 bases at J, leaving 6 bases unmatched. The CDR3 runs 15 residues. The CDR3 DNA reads TGTGCCAGCAGTTCCCGGACAGGGGGCAGGTACGAGCAGTACTTC. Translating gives CASSSRTGGRYEQYF.

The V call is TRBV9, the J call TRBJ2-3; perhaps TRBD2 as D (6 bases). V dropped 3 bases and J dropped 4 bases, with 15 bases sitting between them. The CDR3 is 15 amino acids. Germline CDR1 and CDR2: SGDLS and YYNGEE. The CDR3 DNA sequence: TGTGCCAGCAGCGCCGGGAGCCAAGGGGCAGATACGCAGTATTTT. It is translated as CASSAGSQGADTQYF.

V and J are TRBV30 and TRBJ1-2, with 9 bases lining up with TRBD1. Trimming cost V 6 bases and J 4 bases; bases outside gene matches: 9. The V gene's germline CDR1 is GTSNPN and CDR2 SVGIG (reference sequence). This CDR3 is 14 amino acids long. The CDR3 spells CACKDRDRAYGYTF. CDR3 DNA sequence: TGTGCCTGCAAAGATCGGGACAGGGCCTATGGCTACACCTTC.

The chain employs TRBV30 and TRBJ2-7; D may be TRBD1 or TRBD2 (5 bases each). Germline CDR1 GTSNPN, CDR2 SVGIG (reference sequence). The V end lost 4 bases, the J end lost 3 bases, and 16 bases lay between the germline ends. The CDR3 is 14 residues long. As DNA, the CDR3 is TGTGCCTGGACCGGGGCAGGCGGTCTCTACGAGCAGTACTTC. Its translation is CAWTGAGGLYEQYF.

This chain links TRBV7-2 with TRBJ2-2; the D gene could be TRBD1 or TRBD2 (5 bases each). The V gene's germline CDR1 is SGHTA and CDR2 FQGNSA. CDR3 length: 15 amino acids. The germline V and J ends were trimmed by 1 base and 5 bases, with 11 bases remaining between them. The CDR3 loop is CASSLVSGRTGELFF. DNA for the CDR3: TGTGCCAGCAGCTTAGTTTCGGGACGGACCGGGGAGCTGTTTTTT. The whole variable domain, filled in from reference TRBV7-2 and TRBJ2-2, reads GAGVSQSPSNKVTEKGKDVELRCDPISGHTALYWYRQSLGQGLEFLIYFQGNSAPDKSGLPSDRFSAERTGGSVSTLTIQRTQQEDSAVYLCASSLVSGRTGELFFGEGSRLTVL.

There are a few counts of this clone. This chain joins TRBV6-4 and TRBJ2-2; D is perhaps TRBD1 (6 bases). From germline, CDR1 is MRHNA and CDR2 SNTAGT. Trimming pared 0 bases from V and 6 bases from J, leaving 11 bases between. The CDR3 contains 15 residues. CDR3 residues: CASSDSQGLSGELFF. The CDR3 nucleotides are TGTGCCAGCAGTGACTCGCAGGGGTTATCCGGGGAGCTGTTTTTT.

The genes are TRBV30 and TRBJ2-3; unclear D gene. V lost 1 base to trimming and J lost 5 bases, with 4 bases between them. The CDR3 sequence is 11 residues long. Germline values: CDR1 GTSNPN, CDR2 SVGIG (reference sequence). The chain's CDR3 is CAWSEGDTQYF. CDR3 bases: TGTGCCTGGAGTGAAGGAGATACGCAGTATTTT.

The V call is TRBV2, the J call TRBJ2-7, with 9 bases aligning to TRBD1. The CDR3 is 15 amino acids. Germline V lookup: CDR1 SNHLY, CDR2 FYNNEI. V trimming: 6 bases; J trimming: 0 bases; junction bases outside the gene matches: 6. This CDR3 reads CASRLDRGSSYEQYF. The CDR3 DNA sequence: TGTGCCAGCAGACTTGACAGGGGGAGCTCCTACGAGCAGTACTTC.

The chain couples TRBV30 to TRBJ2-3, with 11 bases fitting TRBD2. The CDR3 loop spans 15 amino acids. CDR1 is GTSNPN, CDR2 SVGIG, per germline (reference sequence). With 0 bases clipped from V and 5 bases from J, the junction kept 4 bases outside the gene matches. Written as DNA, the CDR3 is TGTGCCTGGAGTGTGGGGCTAGCGGGAGGAGATACGCAGTATTTT. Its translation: CAWSVGLAGGDTQYF.

The CDR3 DNA follows: TGCGCCAGCAGCTTGGTCCCAGGGGTTAGTTACGAGCAGTACTTC. Amino acid sequence: CASSLVPGVSYEQYF. This sequence joins TRBV5-1 and TRBJ2-7; D is possibly TRBD1 (6 bases). V gave up 0 bases and J gave up 4 bases, with 14 bases separating them. The CDR3 length is 15 residues. CDR1 is SGHRS and CDR2 is YFSETQ in the germline V gene.

CDR3 sequence (DNA): TGTGCCAGTAGTACTTACACTGAAGCTTTCTTT. This sequence encodes CASSTYTEAFF. The V and J genes are TRBV19 and TRBJ1-1; D remains unclear. The CDR3 has 11 amino acids. CDR1 and CDR2 from the germline V gene are LNHDA and SQIVND (reference sequence). V was cut by 4 bases and J by 3 bases, with 3 bases left in between.

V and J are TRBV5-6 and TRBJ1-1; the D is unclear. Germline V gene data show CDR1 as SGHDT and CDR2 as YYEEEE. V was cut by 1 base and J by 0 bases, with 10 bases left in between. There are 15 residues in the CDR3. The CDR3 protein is CASSLLGNMNTEAFF. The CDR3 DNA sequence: TGTGCCAGCAGCTTGTTGGGGAACATGAACACTGAAGCTTTCTTT.

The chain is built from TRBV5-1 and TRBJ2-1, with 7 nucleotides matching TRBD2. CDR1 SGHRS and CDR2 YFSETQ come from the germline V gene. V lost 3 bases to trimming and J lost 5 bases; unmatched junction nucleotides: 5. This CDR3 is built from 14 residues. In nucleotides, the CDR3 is TGCGCCAGCAGCTCCGGGACTACCCACAATGAGCAGTTCTTC. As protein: CASSSGTTHNEQFF.

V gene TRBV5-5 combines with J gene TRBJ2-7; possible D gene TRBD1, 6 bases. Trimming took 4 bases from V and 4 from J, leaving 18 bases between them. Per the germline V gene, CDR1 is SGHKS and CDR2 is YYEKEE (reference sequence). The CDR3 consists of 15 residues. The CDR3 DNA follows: TGTGCCAGCAGCCCGGTTCCGGGACACCAGTACGAGCAGTACTTC. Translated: CASSPVPGHQYEQYF.